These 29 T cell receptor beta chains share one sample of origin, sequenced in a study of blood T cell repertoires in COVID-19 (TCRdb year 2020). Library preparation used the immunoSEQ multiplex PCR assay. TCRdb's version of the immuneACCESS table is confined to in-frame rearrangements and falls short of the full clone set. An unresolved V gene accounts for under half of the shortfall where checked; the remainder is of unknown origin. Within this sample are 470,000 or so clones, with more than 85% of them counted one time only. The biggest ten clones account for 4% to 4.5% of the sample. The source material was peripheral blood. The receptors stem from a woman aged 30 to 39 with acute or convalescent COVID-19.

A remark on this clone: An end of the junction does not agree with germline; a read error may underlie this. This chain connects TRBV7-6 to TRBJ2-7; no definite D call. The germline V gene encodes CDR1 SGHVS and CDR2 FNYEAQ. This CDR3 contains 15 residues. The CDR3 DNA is TGTGCCAGCAGCTCCGCCCGGTCCCTCTCCGACGAGCAGTACTTC. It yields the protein CASSSARSLSDEQYF.

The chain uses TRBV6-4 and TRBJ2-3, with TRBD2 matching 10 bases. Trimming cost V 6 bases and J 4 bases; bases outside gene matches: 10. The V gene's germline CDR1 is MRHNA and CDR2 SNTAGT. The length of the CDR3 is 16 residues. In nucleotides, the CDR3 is TGTGCCAGCAGGTCAAAAGCGGGGGGGCCCGCAGATACGCAGTATTTT. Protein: CASRSKAGGPADTQYF.

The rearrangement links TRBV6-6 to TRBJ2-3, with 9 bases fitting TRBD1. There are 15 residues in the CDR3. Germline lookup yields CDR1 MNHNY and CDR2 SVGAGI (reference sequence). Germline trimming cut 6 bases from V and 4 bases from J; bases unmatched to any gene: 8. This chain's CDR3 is CASSRMTGGADTQYF. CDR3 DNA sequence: TGTGCCAGCAGCCGGATGACAGGGGGGGCAGATACGCAGTATTTT.

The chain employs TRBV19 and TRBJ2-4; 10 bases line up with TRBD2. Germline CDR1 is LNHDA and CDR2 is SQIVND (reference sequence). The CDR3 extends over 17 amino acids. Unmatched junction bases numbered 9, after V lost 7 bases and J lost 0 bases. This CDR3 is CASTPPSGGIAKNIQYF. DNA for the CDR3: TGTGCCAGTACCCCCCCTAGCGGGGGAATAGCCAAAAACATTCAGTACTTC.

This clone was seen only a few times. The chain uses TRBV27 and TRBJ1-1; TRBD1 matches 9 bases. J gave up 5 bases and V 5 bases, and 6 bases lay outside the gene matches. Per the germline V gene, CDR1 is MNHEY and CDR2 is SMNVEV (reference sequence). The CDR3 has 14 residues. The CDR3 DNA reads TGTGCCAGCAGTACGACAGGGGGTGATACTGAAGCTTTCTTT. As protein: CASSTTGGDTEAFF.

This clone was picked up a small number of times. CDR3 sequence (DNA): TGTGCCAGTAGTATAGGTAGCAGACTCCAAGAGACCCAGTACTTC. This translates into CASSIGSRLQETQYF. This chain joins TRBV19 and TRBJ2-5; D is ambiguous. CDR1 and CDR2 (germline): LNHDA, SQIVND (reference sequence). The CDR3 covers 15 residues. The germline V and J ends were trimmed by 1 base and 1 base, with 10 bases remaining between them. The whole variable domain, filled in from reference TRBV19 and TRBJ2-5, reads DGGITQSPKYLFRKEGQNVTLSCEQNLNHDAMYWYRQDPGQGLRLIYYSQIVNDFQKGDIAEGYSVSREKKESFPLTVTSAQKNPTAFYLCASSIGSRLQETQYFGPGTRLLVL.

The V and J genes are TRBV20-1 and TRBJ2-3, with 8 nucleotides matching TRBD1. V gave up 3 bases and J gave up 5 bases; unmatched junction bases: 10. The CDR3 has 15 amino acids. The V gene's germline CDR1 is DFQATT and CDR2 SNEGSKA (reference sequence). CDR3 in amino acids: CSASRRRGPEDTQYF. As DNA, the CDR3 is TGCAGTGCTAGTAGGCGCAGGGGGCCTGAAGATACGCAGTATTTT.

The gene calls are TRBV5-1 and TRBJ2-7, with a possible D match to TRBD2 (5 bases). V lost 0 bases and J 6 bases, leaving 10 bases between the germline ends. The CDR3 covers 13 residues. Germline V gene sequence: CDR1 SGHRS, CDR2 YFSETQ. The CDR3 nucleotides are TGCGCCAGCAGCTTGGGACTAATCTCCGAGCAGTACTTC. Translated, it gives CASSLGLISEQYF.

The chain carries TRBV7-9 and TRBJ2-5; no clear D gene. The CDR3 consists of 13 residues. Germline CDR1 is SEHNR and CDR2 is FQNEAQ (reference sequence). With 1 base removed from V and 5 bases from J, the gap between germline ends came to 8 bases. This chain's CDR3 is CASSLGLSETQYF. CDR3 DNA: TGTGCCAGCAGCTTAGGTCTTTCGGAGACCCAGTACTTC. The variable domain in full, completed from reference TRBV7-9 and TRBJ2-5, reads DTGVSQNPRHKITKRGQNVTFRCDPISEHNRLYWYRQTLGQGPEFLTYFQNEAQLEKSRLLSDRFSAERPKGSFSTLEIQRTEQGDSAMYLCASSLGLSETQYFGPGTRLLVL.

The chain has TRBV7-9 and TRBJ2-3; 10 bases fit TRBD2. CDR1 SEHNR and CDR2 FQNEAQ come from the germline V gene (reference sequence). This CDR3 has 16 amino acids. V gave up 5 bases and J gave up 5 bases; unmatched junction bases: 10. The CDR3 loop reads CASSPRSGGSGDTQYF. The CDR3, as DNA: TGTGCCAGCAGCCCCCGTAGCGGGGGGTCGGGAGATACGCAGTATTTT. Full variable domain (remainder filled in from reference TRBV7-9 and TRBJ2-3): DTGVSQNPRHKITKRGQNVTFRCDPISEHNRLYWYRQTLGQGPEFLTYFQNEAQLEKSRLLSDRFSAERPKGSFSTLEIQRTEQGDSAMYLCASSPRSGGSGDTQYFGPGTRLTVL.

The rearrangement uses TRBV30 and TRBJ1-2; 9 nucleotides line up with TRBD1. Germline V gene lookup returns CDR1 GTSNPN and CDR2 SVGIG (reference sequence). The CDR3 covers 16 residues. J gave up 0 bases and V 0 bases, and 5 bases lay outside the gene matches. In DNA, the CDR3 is TGTGCCTGGAGTGTACGGCGGACAGGGGCTAACTATGGCTACACCTTC. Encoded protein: CAWSVRRTGANYGYTF.

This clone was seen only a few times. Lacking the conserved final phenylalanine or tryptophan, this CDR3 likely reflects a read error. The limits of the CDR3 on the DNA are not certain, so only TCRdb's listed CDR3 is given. The CDR3: CASSNRTA. The chain carries TRBV21-1 and TRBJ2-7; the table calls TRBD2, which could not be checked here. TRBV21-1 is a pseudogene. The CDR3 sequence runs 8 residues, both termini included.

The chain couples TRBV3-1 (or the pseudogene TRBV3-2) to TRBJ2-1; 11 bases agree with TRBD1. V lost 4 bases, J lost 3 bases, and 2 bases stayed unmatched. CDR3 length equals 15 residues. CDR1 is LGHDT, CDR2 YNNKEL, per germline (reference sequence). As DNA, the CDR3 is TGTGCCAGCAGCCCCGGGACAGGGGGCTACAATGAGCAGTTCTTC. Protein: CASSPGTGGYNEQFF.

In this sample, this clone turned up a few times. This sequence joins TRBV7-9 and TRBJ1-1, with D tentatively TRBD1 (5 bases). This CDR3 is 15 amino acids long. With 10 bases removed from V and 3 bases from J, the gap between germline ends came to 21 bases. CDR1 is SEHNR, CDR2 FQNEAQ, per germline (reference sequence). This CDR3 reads CATRLRGGRDTEAFF. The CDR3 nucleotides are TGTGCCACCAGGTTAAGGGGAGGGCGGGACACTGAAGCTTTCTTT.

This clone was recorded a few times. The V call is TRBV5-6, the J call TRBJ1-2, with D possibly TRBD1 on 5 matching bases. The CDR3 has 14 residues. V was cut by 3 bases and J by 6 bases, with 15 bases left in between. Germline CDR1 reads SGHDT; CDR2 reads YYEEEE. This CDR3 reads CASSSGGTADGYTF. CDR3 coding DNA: TGTGCCAGCAGCTCTGGGGGGACCGCTGATGGCTACACCTTC.

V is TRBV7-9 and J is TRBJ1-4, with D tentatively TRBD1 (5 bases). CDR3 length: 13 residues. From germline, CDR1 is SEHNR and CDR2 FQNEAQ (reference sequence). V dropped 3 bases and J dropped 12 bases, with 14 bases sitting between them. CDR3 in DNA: TGTGCCAGCAGCTTGGCGCTTTGGGGGGAACTGTTTTTT. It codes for CASSLALWGELFF.

CDR3 sequence: CASTVFAGPQETQYF. The CDR3 DNA sequence: TGTGCCAGCACGGTGTTCGCGGGGCCCCAAGAGACCCAGTACTTC. The J gene is TRBJ2-5, the V gene TRBV2; D perhaps matches TRBD2 (6 bases). Trimming took off 7 bases at V and 1 base at J, with 16 bases between the two ends. The V gene's germline CDR1 is SNHLY and CDR2 FYNNEI. The CDR3 contains 15 residues. Drawing the rest from reference TRBV2 and TRBJ2-5, the complete variable domain is EPEVTQTPSHQVTQMGQEVILRCVPISNHLYFYWYRQILGQKVEFLVSFYNNEISEKSEIFDDQFSVERPDGSNFTLKIRSTKLEDSAMYFCASTVFAGPQETQYFGPGTRLLVL.

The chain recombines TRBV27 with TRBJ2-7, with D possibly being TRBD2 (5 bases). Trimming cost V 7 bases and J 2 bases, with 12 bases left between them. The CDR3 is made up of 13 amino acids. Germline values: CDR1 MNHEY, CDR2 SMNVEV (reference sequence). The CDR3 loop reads CASKAGGTYEQYF. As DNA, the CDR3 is TGTGCCAGCAAGGCAGGAGGAACCTACGAGCAGTACTTC.

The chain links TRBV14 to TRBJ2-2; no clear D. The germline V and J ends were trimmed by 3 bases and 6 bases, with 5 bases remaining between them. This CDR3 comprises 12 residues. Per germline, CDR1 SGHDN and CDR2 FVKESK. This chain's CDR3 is CASSHLSGELFF. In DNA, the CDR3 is TGTGCCAGCAGCCATCTTTCCGGGGAGCTGTTTTTT.

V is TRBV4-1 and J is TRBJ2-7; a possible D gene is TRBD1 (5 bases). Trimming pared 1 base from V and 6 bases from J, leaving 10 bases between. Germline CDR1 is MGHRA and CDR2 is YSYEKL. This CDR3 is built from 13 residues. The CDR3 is CASSQVQGSEQYF. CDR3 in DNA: TGCGCCAGCAGCCAAGTTCAGGGAAGCGAGCAGTACTTC.

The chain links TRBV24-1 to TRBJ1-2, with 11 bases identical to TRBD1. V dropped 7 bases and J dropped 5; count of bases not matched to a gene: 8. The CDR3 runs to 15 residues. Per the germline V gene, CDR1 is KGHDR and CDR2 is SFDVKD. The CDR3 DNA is TGTGCCACCAGCCACCCCGGGACAGGGGGATATGGCTACACCTTC. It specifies CATSHPGTGGYGYTF.

CDR3 in amino acids: CARGSRLPGGELFF. CDR3 nucleotides: TGTGCTCGGGGGTCTCGCCTTCCCGGCGGGGAGCTGTTTTTT. The chain carries TRBV19 and TRBJ2-2; tentatively, D is TRBD2 (6 bases). CDR1 LNHDA and CDR2 SQIVND come from the germline V gene (reference sequence). The CDR3 totals 14 residues.

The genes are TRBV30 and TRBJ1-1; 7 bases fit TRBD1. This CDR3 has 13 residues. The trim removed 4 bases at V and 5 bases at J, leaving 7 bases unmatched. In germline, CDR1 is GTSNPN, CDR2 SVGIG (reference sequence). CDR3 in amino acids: CAWTIPGGTEAFF. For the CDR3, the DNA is TGTGCCTGGACAATTCCAGGGGGGACTGAAGCTTTCTTT. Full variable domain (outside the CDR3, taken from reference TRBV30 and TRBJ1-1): SQTIHQWPATLVQPVGSPLSLECTVEGTSNPNLYWYRQAAGRGLQLLFYSVGIGQISSEVPQNLSASRPQDRQFILSSKKLLLSDSGFYLCAWTIPGGTEAFFGQGTRLTVV.

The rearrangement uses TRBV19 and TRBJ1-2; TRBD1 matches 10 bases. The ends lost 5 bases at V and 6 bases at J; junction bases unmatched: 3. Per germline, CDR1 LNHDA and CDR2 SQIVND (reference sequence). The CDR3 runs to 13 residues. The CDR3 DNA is TGTGCCAGTAGTTTCGGGACAGGGGATGGCTACACCTTC. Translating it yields CASSFGTGDGYTF.

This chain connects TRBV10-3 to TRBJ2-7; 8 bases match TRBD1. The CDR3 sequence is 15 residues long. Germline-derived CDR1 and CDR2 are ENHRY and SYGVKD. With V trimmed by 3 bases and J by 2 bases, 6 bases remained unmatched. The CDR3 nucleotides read TGTGCCATCAGTGACATATCGGGACAGGCCTACGAGCAGTACTTC. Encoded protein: CAISDISGQAYEQYF.

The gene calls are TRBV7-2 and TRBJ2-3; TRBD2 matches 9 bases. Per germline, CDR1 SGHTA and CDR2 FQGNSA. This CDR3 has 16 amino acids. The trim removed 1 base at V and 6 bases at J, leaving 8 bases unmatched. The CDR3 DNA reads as TGTGCCAGCAGCTTAGTCGCTAGCGGGGCCCAGGATACGCAGTATTTT. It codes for CASSLVASGAQDTQYF.

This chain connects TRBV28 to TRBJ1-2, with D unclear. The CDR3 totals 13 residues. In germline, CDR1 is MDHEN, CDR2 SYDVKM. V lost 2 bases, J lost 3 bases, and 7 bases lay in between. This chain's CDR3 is CASSLVGDYGYTF. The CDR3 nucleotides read TGTGCCAGCAGTTTAGTGGGCGACTATGGCTACACCTTC.

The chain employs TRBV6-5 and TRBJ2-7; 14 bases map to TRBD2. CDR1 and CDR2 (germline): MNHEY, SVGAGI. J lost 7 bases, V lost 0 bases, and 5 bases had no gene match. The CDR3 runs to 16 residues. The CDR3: CASSYSNGLAGGEQYF. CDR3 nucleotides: TGTGCCAGCAGTTACTCGAATGGACTAGCGGGGGGTGAGCAGTACTTC.

The CDR3 region has the DNA TGTGCCAGCAGCTCAACGACAGGGAGTACCGAGCAGTACTTC. Amino acids: CASSSTTGSTEQYF. The chain carries TRBV11-2 and TRBJ2-7; TRBD1 matches 7 bases. V shed 4 bases, J shed 6 bases, and the junction held 9 bases outside the gene matches. CDR3 length: 14 residues. The germline V gene has CDR1 SGHAT and CDR2 FQNNGV. The full variable domain, its missing parts supplied by reference TRBV11-2 and TRBJ2-7, is EAGVAQSPRYKIIEKRQSVAFWCNPISGHATLYWYQQILGQGPKLLIQFQNNGVVDDSQLPKDRFSAERLKGVDSTLKIQPAKLEDSAVYLCASSSTTGSTEQYFGPGTRLTVT.